This TCR beta chain originates from a study of molecular identifiers for immune sequencing clone quantification. Via MiXCR, TCRdb re-called the PCR reads, giving one row per CDR3 protein. The table records around 320,000 distinct CDR3 sequences, roughly 24% of them present only once. Whole-study findings and limits: Clones above 20 RNA copies contained over 97% of effector molecules and under 1% of naive molecules. Reportedly, one cell's Jurkat TCR RNA was detected within 1,100,000 naive CD8 cells. Barcode sharing among identical TCR molecules could make large clones appear smaller.

V was trimmed by 2 bases and J by 2 bases, leaving 10 bases between them. This CDR3 region has 14 residues. The germline V gene has CDR1 LNHDA and CDR2 SQIVND (reference sequence). This clonotype was seen a handful of times. Its specificity is not known. Sequences were obtained from naive CD8+ T cells from blood, with Jurkat cell RNA spiked in. As to subset: FACS-sorted CD8+CD4-CCR7+CD45RA+ naive T cells. The V call is TRBV19, the J call TRBJ2-7, with D perhaps matching TRBD2 (6 bases). The clonotype comes from a human donor in good health. Some libraries in this study had Jurkat cell RNA spiked in. The DNA for the CDR3 is TGTGCCAGTAGTATACCTAGCGCACCCTACGAGCAGTACTTC. Its protein product is CASSIPSAPYEQYF.